This T cell receptor (beta chain) was identified during a study of T cell clonotyping in hematopoietic cell transplantation (dated by TCRdb to the early 2020s). Describing the broader study: In the study, over a hundred blood samples were gathered from a few dozen consecutive transplant recipients and their related donors. Recruitment of patients ran from 2015 to January 2017, and follow-up continued until September 2020 or until death.

Taken from cysteine to phenylalanine, the CDR3 has 13 residues. Only the CDR3 part of the read is kept: 39 bases, read in frame from the first base. In the germline V gene (reference sequence), CDR1 corresponds to GTSNPN and CDR2 to SVGIG. Compared with germline, V lacks 4 bases and J lacks 8 bases; bases without a gene match: 5. TCR beta CDR3 regions were amplified from genomic DNA with the immunoSEQ assay, a bias-controlled multiplex PCR using V- and J-specific primers. A second PCR step added a proprietary barcode and Illumina adapter sequences to the CDR3 amplicons. An Illumina MiSeq instrument was used to sequence the CDR3 libraries. In the authors' own workflow: immunoSEQ Analyzer 3.0 was used for export and quality control, with R Bioconductor and Immunarch used for downstream analyses. Only productive rearrangements in the normalized downsampled data set went into calculating the repertoire metrics. Clonotypes larger than 5 templates in the normalized cohort were defined as pathologically expanded. The Inverse Simpson Index was used to measure repertoire diversity. To capture all clonotypes, the CMV-specificity analyses were run on the non-normalized data set. Drawn from immuneACCESS, this table holds only the in-frame rearrangements with V and J called that TCRdb kept. Clones are partly lost; checked studies trace under half to an unresolved V gene and leave the rest unexplained. That table gives V, J and clone size, and the DNA gave D and trimming. This sample comprises around 5,000 clones, more than 25% of them detected only once. Approximately 14% of the sample is in the top ten clones.

Summary of the overall study and its limitations: Just a small fraction of recipient repertoires overlapped with donor repertoires, and more than 97% appeared de novo at the given depth. Donor and pretransplant recipient Inverse Simpson Index values predicted broader posttransplant TCR repertoire diversity. A decrease in recipient TCR diversity was observed after transplant, and a progressive increase in pathologically expanded clonotypes was seen from day 30 to day 180. The sample size was limited, and because cells were not sorted, the contributions of CD4 and CD8 repertoires could not be separated.

The sample's time point, from its label and the paper: 180 days after allo-HCT. Recipient blood was collected about 28 days before transplant and at days 30, 100 and 180 after transplant. Nuclei Lysis Solution was used to extract genomic DNA from fresh or cryopreserved unfractionated peripheral blood mononuclear cells. As for this clone: Its antigen remains unidentified. No base quality values were provided; no much bigger clone lies one nucleotide off.

This TCR was sampled from a male patient between 40 and 49 years old who had an allogeneic stem cell transplant from an unrelated donor, so the T cells may come from the graft donor. Some clones in this sample may be carry-over from other donors' samples. The sequences come from peripheral blood mononuclear cells, collected 180 days after allogeneic stem cell transplant. The chain uses TRBV30 and TRBJ1-2; the central 12 bases match TRBD1. The sequenced DNA is TGTGCCTGGATGGGACAGGGGGCAAAGGGCTACACCTTC. Its amino acids are CAWMGQGAKGYTF.